This TCR beta chain was obtained from a study of OX40 agonist ivuxolimab in advanced cancers. Study results and limitations: Clonal expansion from baseline to week 6 occurred in both CD4+ and CD8+ T cells.

Sampled blood was obtained at baseline, cycle 4 day 1, and cycle 7 day 1. TCRdb's table, derived via immunoSEQ multiplex PCR, lists solely in-frame clones and lacks some. This sample has 30,000 to 45,000 clones, with approximately 80% found just once. As for this clone: What it binds is unknown.

The sequences come from CD4+ or CD8+ T cells sorted from blood, collected in a trial of the OX40 agonist ivuxolimab. The clonotype was recovered from an adult with an advanced solid tumor such as melanoma, head and neck, liver or kidney cancer.

The CDR3 loop reads CASSIWGRRAKETQYF. In nucleotides, the CDR3 is TGTGCCAGTAGTATCTGGGGGCGCCGGGCAAAAGAGACCCAGTACTTC. The rearrangement links TRBV19 to TRBJ2-5; possibly TRBD1 for D (6 bases). Trimming removed 3 bases at V and 3 bases at J, with 17 bases between. This CDR3 contains 16 residues. Germline V gene lookup returns CDR1 LNHDA and CDR2 SQIVND (reference sequence).